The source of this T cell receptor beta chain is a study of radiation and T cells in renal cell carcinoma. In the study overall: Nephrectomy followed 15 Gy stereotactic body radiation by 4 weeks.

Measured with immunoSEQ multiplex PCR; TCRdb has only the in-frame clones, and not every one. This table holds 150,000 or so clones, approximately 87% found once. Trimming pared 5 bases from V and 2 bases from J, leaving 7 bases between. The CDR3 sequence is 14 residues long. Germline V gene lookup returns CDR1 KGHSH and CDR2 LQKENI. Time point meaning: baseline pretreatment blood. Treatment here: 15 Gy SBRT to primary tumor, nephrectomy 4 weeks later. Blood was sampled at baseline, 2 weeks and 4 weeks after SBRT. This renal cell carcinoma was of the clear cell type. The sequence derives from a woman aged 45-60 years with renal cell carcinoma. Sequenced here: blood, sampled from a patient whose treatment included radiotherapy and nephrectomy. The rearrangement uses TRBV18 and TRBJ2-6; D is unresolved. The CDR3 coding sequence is TGTGCCAGCTCAACTTCGGCTGGGGCCAACGTCCTGACTTTC. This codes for CASSTSAGANVLTF.